These 23 T cell receptor beta chains came from one sample sequenced in a study of identical twins. TCRdb reanalysed the 5' RACE reads using MiXCR and keeps one entry per CDR3 protein. The sample records 700,000 to 950,000 distinct CDR3 sequences, around an eighth being singletons. The same data also contributed to another study, on yellow fever vaccine responses in identical twins.

Sequencing input: PBMCs. These receptors came from a woman younger than 30 in good health.

This clonotype has only a few counts. V is TRBV3-1 and J is TRBJ2-7, with a weak D call TRBD2 (5 bases). CDR1 is LGHDT and CDR2 is YNNKEL in the germline V gene (reference sequence). Trimming pared 4 bases from V and 2 bases from J, leaving 12 bases between. The CDR3 spans 14 residues. The CDR3 sequence: CASSPRVIAYEQYF. The CDR3 coding sequence is TGTGCCAGCAGCCCGCGGGTCATTGCCTACGAGCAGTACTTC.

This clonotype has a handful of counts. The rearrangement links TRBV5-5 to TRBJ2-2, with D possibly being TRBD1 (6 bases). The ends were cut back, 2 bases at V and 3 bases at J, with 11 bases in the middle. CDR1 and CDR2 (germline): SGHKS, YYEKEE (reference sequence). This CDR3 region has 15 residues. CDR3 protein: CASSLTGYDTGELFF. The DNA for the CDR3 is TGTGCCAGCAGCTTAACAGGGTATGACACCGGGGAGCTGTTTTTT.

This clonotype appeared a few times. The CDR3 nucleotides read TGTGCCAGCAGTTACTCGACACTGGGGGTCGGAACTGAAGCTTTCTTT. Its protein is CASSYSTLGVGTEAFF. The genes are TRBV6-5 and TRBJ1-1; a possible D gene is TRBD1 (5 bases). This CDR3 is built from 16 residues. CDR1 MNHEY and CDR2 SVGAGI come from the germline V gene. V was shortened by 0 bases and J by 5 bases, with 16 bases between the two germline ends.

V and J are TRBV5-1 and TRBJ1-1; tentative D call: TRBD1 (5 bases). Germline CDR1 is SGHRS and CDR2 is YFSETQ. V was shortened by 6 bases and J by 4 bases, with 13 bases between the two germline ends. This CDR3 has 13 amino acids. The CDR3 DNA follows: TGCGCCAGCACCGGGGGGAGAACCACTGAAGCTTTCTTT. It encodes CASTGGRTTEAFF.

V is TRBV29-1 and J is TRBJ2-7; 8 bases align to TRBD1. From germline, CDR1 is SQVTM and CDR2 ANQGSEA. Trimming removed 5 bases from V and 1 base from J; junction bases left unmatched: 7. The CDR3 loop spans 14 amino acids. CDR3 protein: CSVQTGTGSYEQYF. The CDR3 coding sequence is TGCAGCGTTCAAACCGGGACAGGATCCTACGAGCAGTACTTC.

This clonotype has more than one count but fewer than ten. This rearrangement joins TRBV4-1 to TRBJ1-2; no firm D call. The CDR3 sequence is 15 residues long. Per the germline V gene, CDR1 is MGHRA and CDR2 is YSYEKL. V was shortened by 0 bases and J by 1 base, with 9 bases between the two germline ends. The CDR3 loop reads CASSQDSPVNYGYTF. CDR3 coding DNA: TGCGCCAGCAGCCAAGATTCCCCAGTTAACTATGGCTACACCTTC.

The sample holds a few counts of this clonotype. V and J are TRBV4-1 and TRBJ2-2; D is undetermined. With 1 base removed from V and 2 bases from J, the gap between germline ends came to 20 bases. Germline CDR1 reads MGHRA; CDR2 reads YSYEKL. This CDR3 spans 19 amino acids. Here the CDR3 DNA reads TGCGCCAGCAGCCAAGCCCGCGCTAGGCTAGTCCTTAACACCGGGGAGCTGTTTTTT. Translated, it gives CASSQARARLVLNTGELFF.

The table lists this clonotype with a few counts. For the CDR3, the DNA is TGTGCCAGCAGCTTAATCCAGAGTGGCTACACCTTC. Protein: CASSLIQSGYTF. The chain combines TRBV7-9 with TRBJ1-2; D uncertain. Germline CDR1 reads SEHNR; CDR2 reads FQNEAQ (reference sequence). Trimming removed 2 bases from V and 7 bases from J, with 8 bases in between. This CDR3 spans 12 amino acids.

This clonotype was picked up a small number of times. The chain uses TRBV29-1 and TRBJ2-3, with 8 nucleotides matching TRBD1. Per germline, CDR1 SQVTM and CDR2 ANQGSEA. Trimming took 5 bases from V and 6 from J; bases not matched to a gene: 22. The CDR3 is 18 residues long. The CDR3: CSVTGAGGVGALADTQYF. In nucleotides, the CDR3 is TGCAGCGTTACCGGGGCAGGGGGCGTTGGTGCACTGGCGGATACGCAGTATTTT.

J is TRBJ2-1 and V is TRBV20-1; TRBD2 agrees at 15 bases. V lost 3 bases to trimming and J lost 8 bases; unmatched junction nucleotides: 8. Germline values: CDR1 DFQATT, CDR2 SNEGSKA (reference sequence). This CDR3 region has 16 residues. For the CDR3, the DNA is TGCAGTGCTAGTTATGGACTAGCGGGAGGGCTGGATGAGCAGTTCTTC. Its translation: CSASYGLAGGLDEQFF.

This chain links TRBV5-1 with TRBJ1-4, with D tentatively TRBD1 (6 bases). V lost 3 bases, J lost 7 bases, and 13 bases lay in between. CDR3 length: 14 amino acids. CDR1 is SGHRS, CDR2 YFSETQ, per germline. The CDR3 DNA reads as TGCGCCAGCAGCTCCCAGCCAGGGGTTGAAAAACTGTTTTTT. It encodes CASSSQPGVEKLFF.

This clonotype was seen ten or more times. The chain couples TRBV7-6 to TRBJ2-5, with D maybe TRBD1 (5 bases). The CDR3 spans 13 residues. V lost 6 bases and J lost 1, with 9 bases in between. Germline CDR1 reads SGHVS; CDR2 reads FNYEAQ. Written as DNA, the CDR3 is TGTGCCAGCAGTGCCAGGGTCCAAGAGACCCAGTACTTC. It codes for CASSARVQETQYF. The variable domain in full, with the rest retrieved from reference TRBV7-6 and TRBJ2-5, is GAGVSQSPRYKVTKRGQDVALRCDPISGHVSLYWYRQALGQGPEFLTYFNYEAQQDKSGLPNDRFSAERPEGSISTLTIQRTEQRDSAMYRCASSARVQETQYFGPGTRLLVL.

As to this clonotype: A read error may produce the germline difference seen at one junction end. The chain employs TRBV12-3 or TRBV12-4 and TRBJ2-5; TRBD1 might be the D (5 bases). There are 13 residues in the CDR3. Written as DNA, the CDR3 is TGTGCTACCTCTCAGGGCAGCCAACAGACCCAGTACTTC. As protein: CATSQGSQQTQYF.

This clonotype was seen repeatedly, ten times or more. CDR3: CASRYRGTTEAFF. DNA for the CDR3: TGTGCCAGCCGGTACAGGGGGACCACTGAAGCTTTCTTT. The chain combines TRBV12-3 or TRBV12-4 with TRBJ1-1; TRBD1 matches at 8 bases. The CDR3 is 13 residues long. V lost 8 bases to trimming and J lost 4 bases; unmatched junction nucleotides: 6.

This clonotype was picked up a small number of times. The chain joins TRBV27 to TRBJ1-6; D gene unclear. Per the germline V gene, CDR1 is MNHEY and CDR2 is SMNVEV (reference sequence). Trimming took off 5 bases at V and 9 bases at J, with 8 bases between the two ends. This CDR3 contains 12 residues. The CDR3 DNA reads as TGTGCCAGCAGTCGCCCTCTTTCACCCCTCCACTTT. Amino acids: CASSRPLSPLHF.

The chain links TRBV5-1 to TRBJ2-7; 10 bases are shared with TRBD2. Germline trimming cut 2 bases from V and 4 bases from J; bases unmatched to any gene: 3. The CDR3 contains 14 residues. From germline, CDR1 is SGHRS and CDR2 YFSETQ. This chain's CDR3 is CASSFSGGMYEQYF. The CDR3 nucleotides are TGCGCCAGCAGCTTTAGCGGGGGGATGTACGAGCAGTACTTC.

CDR3 residues: CASSSSWDRAYEQYF. The CDR3 nucleotides are TGTGCCAGCAGCTCCTCCTGGGACAGAGCCTACGAGCAGTACTTC. This rearrangement joins TRBV7-9 to TRBJ2-7; 7 bases match TRBD1. This CDR3 is 15 amino acids long. J was trimmed by 2 bases and V by 4 bases; bases with no gene match: 8. Germline loops: CDR1 SEHNR, CDR2 FQNEAQ (reference sequence).

This clonotype showed up just a few times. This chain links TRBV10-3 with TRBJ1-3, with D maybe TRBD1 (6 bases). The germline gives CDR1 ENHRY, CDR2 SYGVKD. The ends were cut back, 2 bases at V and 0 bases at J, with 11 bases in the middle. CDR3 size: 16 residues. The CDR3 is CAISERTANSGNTIYF. CDR3 in DNA: TGTGCCATCAGTGAGAGGACAGCGAACTCTGGAAACACCATATATTTT.

The CDR3 reads CSVTRRDRGGNYGYTF. The CDR3 bases are TGCAGCGTCACCCGACGGGACAGGGGGGGTAACTATGGCTACACCTTC. The chain combines TRBV29-1 with TRBJ1-2; TRBD1 matches 11 bases. Germline V gene sequence: CDR1 SQVTM, CDR2 ANQGSEA. The V and J ends lost 6 bases and 1 base, in that order; junction bases with no gene match: 10. This CDR3 contains 16 residues.

The chain recombines TRBV20-1 with TRBJ2-5; TRBD2 is a possible D gene (6 bases). V lost 0 bases and J 4 bases, leaving 15 bases between the germline ends. Per germline, CDR1 DFQATT and CDR2 SNEGSKA (reference sequence). CDR3 length: 15 residues. The CDR3 coding sequence is TGCAGTGCTAGAGATTTCCTAGCGAGTATAGAGACCCAGTACTTC. Protein product: CSARDFLASIETQYF.

A note on this clonotype: A junction end diverges from the germline sequence, so it may reflect a read error. The CDR3 sequence is CSAPVRGNTRELFF. The CDR3 DNA follows: TGCAGTGCCCCAGTTCGCGGGAACACCCGGGAGCTGTTTTTT. The chain couples TRBV20-1 to TRBJ2-2; TRBD2 is a possible D gene (6 bases). The CDR3 spans 14 residues. CDR1 and CDR2 (germline): DFQATT, SNEGSKA (reference sequence).

The chain joins TRBV6-5 to TRBJ2-1, with D possibly TRBD2 on 6 matching bases. CDR3 length: 11 amino acids. Germline V gene lookup returns CDR1 MNHEY and CDR2 SVGAGI. V was cut by 11 bases and J by 10 bases, with 15 bases left in between. This CDR3 is CASKAGIEQFF. Here the CDR3 DNA reads TGTGCCTCAAAGGCGGGGATAGAGCAGTTCTTC.

This sequence joins TRBV27 and TRBJ2-1; D tentatively fits TRBD1 or TRBD2 (7 bases each). Trimming took off 6 bases at V and 0 bases at J, with 18 bases between the two ends. The CDR3 runs to 17 residues. CDR1 and CDR2 (germline): MNHEY, SMNVEV (reference sequence). CDR3: CASSPGGGPSSYNEQFF. Written as DNA, the CDR3 is TGTGCCAGCAGCCCAGGGGGGGGACCGAGCTCCTACAATGAGCAGTTCTTC.